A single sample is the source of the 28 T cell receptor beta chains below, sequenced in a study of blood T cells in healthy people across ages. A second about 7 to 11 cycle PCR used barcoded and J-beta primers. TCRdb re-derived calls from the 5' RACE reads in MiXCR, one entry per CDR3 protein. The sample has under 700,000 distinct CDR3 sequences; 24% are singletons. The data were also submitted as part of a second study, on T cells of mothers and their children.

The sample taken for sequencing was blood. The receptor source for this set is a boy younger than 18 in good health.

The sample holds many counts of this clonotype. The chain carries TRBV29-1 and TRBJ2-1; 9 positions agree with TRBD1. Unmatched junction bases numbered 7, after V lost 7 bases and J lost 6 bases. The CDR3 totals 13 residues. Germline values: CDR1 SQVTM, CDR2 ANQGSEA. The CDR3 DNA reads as TGCAGCGCCGGCGGACAGGGGTTCAATGAGCAGTTCTTC. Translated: CSAGGQGFNEQFF.

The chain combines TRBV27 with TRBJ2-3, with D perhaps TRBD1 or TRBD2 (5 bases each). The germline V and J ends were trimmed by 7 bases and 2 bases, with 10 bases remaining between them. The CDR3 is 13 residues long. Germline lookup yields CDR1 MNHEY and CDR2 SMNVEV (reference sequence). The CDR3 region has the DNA TGTGCCAGCAAGAGGGGCGACACAGATACGCAGTATTTT. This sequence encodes CASKRGDTDTQYF.

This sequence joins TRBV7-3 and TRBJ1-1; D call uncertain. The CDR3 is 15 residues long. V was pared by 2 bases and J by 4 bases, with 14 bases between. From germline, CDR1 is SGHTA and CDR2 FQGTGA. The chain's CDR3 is CASSLLGSASTEAFF. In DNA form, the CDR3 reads TGTGCCAGCAGCTTACTGGGATCTGCAAGCACTGAAGCTTTCTTT.

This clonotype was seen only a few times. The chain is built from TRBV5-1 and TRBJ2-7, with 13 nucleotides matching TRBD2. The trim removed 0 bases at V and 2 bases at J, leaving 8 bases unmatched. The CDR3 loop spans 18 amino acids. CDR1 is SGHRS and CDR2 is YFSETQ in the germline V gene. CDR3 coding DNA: TGCGCCAGCAGCTTGGGACTAGCGGGAGGATCGTTCACCTACGAGCAGTACTTC. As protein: CASSLGLAGGSFTYEQYF.

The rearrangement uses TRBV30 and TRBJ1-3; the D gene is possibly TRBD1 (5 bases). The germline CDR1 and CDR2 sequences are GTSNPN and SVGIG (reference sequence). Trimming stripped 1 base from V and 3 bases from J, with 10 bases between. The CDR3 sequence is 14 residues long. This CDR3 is CAWSEGTFGNTIYF. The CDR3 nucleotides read TGTGCCTGGAGTGAGGGGACTTTTGGAAACACCATATATTTT.

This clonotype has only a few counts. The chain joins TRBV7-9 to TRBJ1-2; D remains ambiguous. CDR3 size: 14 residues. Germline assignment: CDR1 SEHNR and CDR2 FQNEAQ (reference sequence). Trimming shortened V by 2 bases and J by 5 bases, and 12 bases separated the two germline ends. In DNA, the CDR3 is TGTGCCAGCAGCTTATCTCTCAGCTTATATGGCTACACCTTC. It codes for CASSLSLSLYGYTF. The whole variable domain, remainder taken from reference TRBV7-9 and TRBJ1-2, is DTGVSQNPRHKITKRGQNVTFRCDPISEHNRLYWYRQTLGQGPEFLTYFQNEAQLEKSRLLSDRFSAERPKGSFSTLEIQRTEQGDSAMYLCASSLSLSLYGYTFGSGTRLTVV.

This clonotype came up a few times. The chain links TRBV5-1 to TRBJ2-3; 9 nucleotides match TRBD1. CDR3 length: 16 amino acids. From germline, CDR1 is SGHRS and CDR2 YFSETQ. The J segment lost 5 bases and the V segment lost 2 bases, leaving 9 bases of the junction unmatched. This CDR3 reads CASSFQKTGGGDTQYF. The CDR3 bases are TGCGCCAGCAGCTTTCAAAAGACAGGGGGAGGAGATACGCAGTATTTT.

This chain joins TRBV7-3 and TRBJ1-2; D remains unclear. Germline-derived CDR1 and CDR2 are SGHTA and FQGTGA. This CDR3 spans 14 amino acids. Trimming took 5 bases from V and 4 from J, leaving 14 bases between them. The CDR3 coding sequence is TGTGCCAGCAGCCCGGATCGATGGGGCTATGGCTACACCTTC. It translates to CASSPDRWGYGYTF. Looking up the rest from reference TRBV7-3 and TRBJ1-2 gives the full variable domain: GAGVSQTPSNKVTEKGKYVELRCDPISGHTALYWYRQSLGQGPEFLIYFQGTGAADDSGLPNDRFFAVRPEGSVSTLKIQRTERGDSAVYLCASSPDRWGYGYTFGSGTRLTVV.

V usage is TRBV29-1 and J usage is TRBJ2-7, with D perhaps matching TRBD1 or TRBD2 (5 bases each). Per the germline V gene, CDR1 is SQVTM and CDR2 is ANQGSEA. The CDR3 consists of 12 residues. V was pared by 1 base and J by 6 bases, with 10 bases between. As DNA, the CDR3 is TGCAGCGTTGAAGGGCCAGGGACCGAGCAGTACTTC. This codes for CSVEGPGTEQYF.

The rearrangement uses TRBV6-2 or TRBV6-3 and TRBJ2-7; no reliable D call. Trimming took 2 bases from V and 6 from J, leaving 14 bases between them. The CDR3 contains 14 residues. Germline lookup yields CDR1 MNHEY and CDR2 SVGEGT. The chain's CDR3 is CASSYIHLNSEQYF. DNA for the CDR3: TGTGCCAGCAGTTACATCCACCTCAATAGCGAGCAGTACTTC.

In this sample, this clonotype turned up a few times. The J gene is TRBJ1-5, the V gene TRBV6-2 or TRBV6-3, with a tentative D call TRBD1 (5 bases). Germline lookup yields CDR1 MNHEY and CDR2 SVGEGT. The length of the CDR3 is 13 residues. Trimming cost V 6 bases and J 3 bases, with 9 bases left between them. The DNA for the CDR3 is TGTGCCAGCAGGCAGGGATACAATCAGCCCCAGCATTTT. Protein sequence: CASRQGYNQPQHF.

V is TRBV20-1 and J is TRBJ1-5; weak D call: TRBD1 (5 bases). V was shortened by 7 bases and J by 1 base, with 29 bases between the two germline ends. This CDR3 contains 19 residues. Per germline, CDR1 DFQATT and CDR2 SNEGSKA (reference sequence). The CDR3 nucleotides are TGCAGTGGGAGGGACCGCGAATACAATGGGGAATGGAGCAATCAGCCCCAGCATTTT. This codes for CSGRDREYNGEWSNQPQHF.

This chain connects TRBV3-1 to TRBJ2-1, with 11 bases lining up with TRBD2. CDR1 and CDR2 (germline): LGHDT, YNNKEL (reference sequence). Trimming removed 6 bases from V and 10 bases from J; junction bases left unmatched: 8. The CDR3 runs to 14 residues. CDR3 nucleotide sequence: TGTGCCAGCAGTTGGACCGGGACTAGCGGCGAGCAGTTCTTC. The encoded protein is CASSWTGTSGEQFF.

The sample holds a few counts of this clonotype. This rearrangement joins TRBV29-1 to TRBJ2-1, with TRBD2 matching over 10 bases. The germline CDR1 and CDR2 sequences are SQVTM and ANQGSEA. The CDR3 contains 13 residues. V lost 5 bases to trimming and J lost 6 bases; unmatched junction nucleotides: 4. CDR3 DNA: TGCAGCGTTCTCGGACTAGCGGTCAATGAGCAGTTCTTC. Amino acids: CSVLGLAVNEQFF.

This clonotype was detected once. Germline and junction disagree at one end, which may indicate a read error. For the CDR3, the DNA is TGCAGCGTCAAGGGTGGGACCTATGGCCACACCTTC. Its translation is CSVKGGTYGHTF. The chain combines TRBV29-1 with TRBJ1-2, with D possibly TRBD1 on 5 matching bases. The CDR3 is 12 amino acids. Germline V gene data show CDR1 as SQVTM and CDR2 as ANQGSEA.

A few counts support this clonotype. CDR3 region: CASSFSTGQHFYGYTF. As DNA, the CDR3 is TGTGCCAGCAGTTTCAGCACGGGACAGCATTTCTATGGCTACACCTTC. The rearrangement joins TRBV12-3 or TRBV12-4 to TRBJ1-2, with 7 bases matching TRBD1. V was clipped by 3 bases and J by 4 bases; unmatched bases: 11. CDR3 length: 16 residues.

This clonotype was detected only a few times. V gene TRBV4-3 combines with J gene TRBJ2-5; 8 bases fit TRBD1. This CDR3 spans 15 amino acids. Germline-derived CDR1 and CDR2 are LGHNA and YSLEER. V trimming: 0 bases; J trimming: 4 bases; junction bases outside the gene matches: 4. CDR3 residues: CASSQDPGQGETQYF. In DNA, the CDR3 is TGCGCCAGCAGCCAAGATCCCGGACAGGGAGAGACCCAGTACTTC.

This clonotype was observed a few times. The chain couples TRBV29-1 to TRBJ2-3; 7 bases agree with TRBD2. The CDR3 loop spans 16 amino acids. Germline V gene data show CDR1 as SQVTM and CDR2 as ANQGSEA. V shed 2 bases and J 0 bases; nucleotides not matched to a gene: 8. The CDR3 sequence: CSVEFWASGSTDTQYF. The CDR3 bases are TGCAGCGTTGAATTCTGGGCTAGCGGTAGCACAGATACGCAGTATTTT.

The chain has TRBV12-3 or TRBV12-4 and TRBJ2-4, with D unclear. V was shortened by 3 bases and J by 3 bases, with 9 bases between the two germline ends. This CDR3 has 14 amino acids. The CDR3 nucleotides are TGTGCCAGCAGTTTCCGCCTGGGCAAAAACATTCAGTACTTC. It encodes CASSFRLGKNIQYF.

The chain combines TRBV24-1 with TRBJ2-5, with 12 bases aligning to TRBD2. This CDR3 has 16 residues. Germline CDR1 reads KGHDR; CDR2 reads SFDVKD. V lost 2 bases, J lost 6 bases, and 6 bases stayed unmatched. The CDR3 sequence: CATSDSLAGGPQTQYF. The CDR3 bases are TGTGCCACCAGTGATTCCCTAGCGGGGGGGCCTCAGACCCAGTACTTC.

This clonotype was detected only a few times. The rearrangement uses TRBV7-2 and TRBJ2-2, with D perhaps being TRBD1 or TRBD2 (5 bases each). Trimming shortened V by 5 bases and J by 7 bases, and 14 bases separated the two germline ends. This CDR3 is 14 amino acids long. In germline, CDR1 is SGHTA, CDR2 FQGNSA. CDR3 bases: TGTGCCAGCAGCCCAGCCGGGGCAGTCGGGGAGCTGTTTTTT. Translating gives CASSPAGAVGELFF.

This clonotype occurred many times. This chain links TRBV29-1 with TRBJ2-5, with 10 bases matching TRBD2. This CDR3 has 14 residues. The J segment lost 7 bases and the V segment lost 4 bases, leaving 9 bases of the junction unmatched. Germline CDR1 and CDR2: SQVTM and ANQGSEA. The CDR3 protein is CSVGGTSAAGTQYF. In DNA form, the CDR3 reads TGCAGCGTTGGAGGGACTAGCGCCGCCGGGACCCAGTACTTC.

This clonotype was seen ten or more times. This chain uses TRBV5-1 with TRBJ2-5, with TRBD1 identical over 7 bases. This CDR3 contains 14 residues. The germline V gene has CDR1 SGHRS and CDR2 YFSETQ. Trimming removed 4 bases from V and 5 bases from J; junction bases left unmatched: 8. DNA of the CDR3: TGCGCCAGCAGCGGAGACAGGGTTGGCGAGACCCAGTACTTC. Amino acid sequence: CASSGDRVGETQYF.

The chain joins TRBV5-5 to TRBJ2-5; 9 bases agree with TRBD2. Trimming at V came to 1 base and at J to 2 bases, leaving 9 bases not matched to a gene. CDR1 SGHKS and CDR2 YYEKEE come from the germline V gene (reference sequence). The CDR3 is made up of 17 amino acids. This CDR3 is CASSLSTRGGRQETQYF. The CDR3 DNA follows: TGTGCCAGCAGCTTGTCAACGCGGGGGGGCCGGCAAGAGACCCAGTACTTC.

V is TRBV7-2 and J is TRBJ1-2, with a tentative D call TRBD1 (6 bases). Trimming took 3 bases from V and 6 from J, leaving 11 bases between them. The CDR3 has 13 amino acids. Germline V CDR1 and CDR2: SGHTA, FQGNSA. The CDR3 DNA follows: TGTGCCAGCAGCTTTTCGGGGGGCAATGGCTACACCTTC. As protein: CASSFSGGNGYTF. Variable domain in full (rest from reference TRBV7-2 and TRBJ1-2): GAGVSQSPSNKVTEKGKDVELRCDPISGHTALYWYRQSLGQGLEFLIYFQGNSAPDKSGLPSDRFSAERTGGSVSTLTIQRTQQEDSAVYLCASSFSGGNGYTFGSGTRLTVV.

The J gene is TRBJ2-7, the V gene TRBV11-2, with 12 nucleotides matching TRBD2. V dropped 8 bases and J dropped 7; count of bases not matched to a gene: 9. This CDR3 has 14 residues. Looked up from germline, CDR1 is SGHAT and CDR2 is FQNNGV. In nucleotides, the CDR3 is TGTGCCAGCGGAAGACTAGCGGGAGCTACAGAGCAGTACTTC. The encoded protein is CASGRLAGATEQYF.

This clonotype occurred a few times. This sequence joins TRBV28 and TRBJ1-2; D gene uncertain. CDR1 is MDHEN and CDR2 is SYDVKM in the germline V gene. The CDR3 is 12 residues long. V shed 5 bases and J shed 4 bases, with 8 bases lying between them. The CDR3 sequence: CASSRTAYGYTF. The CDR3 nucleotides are TGTGCCAGCAGTCGTACAGCCTATGGCTACACCTTC.

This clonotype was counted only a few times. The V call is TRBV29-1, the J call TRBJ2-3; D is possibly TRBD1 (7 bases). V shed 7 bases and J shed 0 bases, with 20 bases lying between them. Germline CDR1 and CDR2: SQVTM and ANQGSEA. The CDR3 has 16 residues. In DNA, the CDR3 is TGCAGCGCCGAGGGTCCCCAGGGGGGAAGCACAGATACGCAGTATTTT. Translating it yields CSAEGPQGGSTDTQYF.